This T cell receptor beta chain appears in the sequencing data of a study of CD8+CD57+ T cells in acquired aplastic anemia (dated by TCRdb to the late 2010s). Concerning the study at large: Extracted DNA from sorted CD4+ and CD8+ cells averaged approximately 3 ug, ranging from about 0.19 to 30 ug. CD8+CD57+ expansion was defined as a frequency above the mean frequency observed in healthy subjects. On the study overall, not on this receptor specifically: Patients and healthy controls showed no significant difference in CD8+ Simpson's diversity (P=0.060). Some 27 CD8+ CDR3 sequences were found in both patients and controls but appeared to be highly expressed in patients and within the immunodominant clones of the patients.

A note on this clonotype: It has no known antigen specificity. Base-call qualities are not available, and no considerably larger clone is one nucleotide away.

In the germline V gene (reference sequence), CDR1 corresponds to LNHNV and CDR2 to YYDKDF. The germline V end is reduced by 7 bases and the J end by 0 bases; junction bases left unmatched: 5. The CDR3 numbers 14 residues from cysteine through phenylalanine. Left in the record is the CDR3 DNA by itself, 42 bases read in frame from the first base. Patients chosen for sequencing had shown expansion of CD8+CD57+ cells by flow cytometry. Every patient had severe acquired aplastic anemia, diagnosed using the International Study of Aplastic Anemia and Agranulocytosis and Camitta criteria. At the time blood was sampled, none of the patients had received any therapy. In this study, sorted CD4+ and CD8+ T cells from the blood of healthy subjects and of severe aplastic anemia patients had their TCR repertoires deep-sequenced. In the USA, patient enrollment took place under clinicaltrials.gov protocols 00001620, 01623167, 00001397, 00071045, 00081523 and 00961064. Ficoll-Paque density gradient centrifugation was used to isolate peripheral blood mononuclear cells. Before DNA extraction, CD4+ and CD8+ T cells were sorted by FACS or by magnetic beads.

Profiling of TCR beta VDJ combinations and CDR3 sequences used genomic DNA as the template. An Illumina HiSeq 2000 was used for TCR repertoire sequencing. As for the original processing: Repertoire assessment relied on Simpson's diversity index, CDR3 size and DJ length profiles, and TRBV/TRBJ rearrangement plots. The most abundant DNA sequence in the deep sequencing data was defined as the immunodominant clone. CDR3 amino acid sequences were checked for sharing between subjects and were compared against published repertoires and the VDJdb database. TCRdb ran its own pipeline on the public reads, namely fastp trimming at Q25 and MiXCR clone calling, and kept in-frame beta chains. Entries are consolidated by CDR3 protein sequence, retaining the most common genes and DNA. The V and J calls here are based on TCRdb, not the publication. This sample has about 270,000 distinct CDR3 sequences in its table, and 82% of those were observed once. Together, the top ten hold 42% of the sample.

This clonotype was sampled from a human donor with aplastic anemia. The sequence joins TRBV15 to TRBJ1-1; TRBD1 agrees with 7 junctional bases. The sample consisted of sorted CD4+, CD8+, or CD8+CD57+ T cells (not recorded which) from PBMCs. The nucleotide sequence reads TGTGCCACCATTCCGACAGGGATGAACACTGAAGCTTTCTTT. Protein translation: CATIPTGMNTEAFF.